Sequencing of this TCR beta chain was carried out in a study of blood T cell repertoires in COVID-19. Turning to the study itself: The samples span acute and convalescent COVID-19 from the United States, Italy and Spain.

J was trimmed by 3 bases and V by 2 bases; bases with no gene match: 0. Germline V gene data show CDR1 as MNHEY and CDR2 as SVGAGI. This CDR3 comprises 13 residues. The protocol was immunoSEQ multiplex PCR, while the TCRdb copy is restricted to in-frame clones and leaves out a portion. Of about 220,000 clones detected, about 85% appear once; the ten largest clones hold 2.9%. The chain couples TRBV6-5 to TRBJ2-7; 8 nucleotides line up with TRBD2. Specimen: peripheral blood. This clonotype was sampled from a man in his fifties who had recovered from COVID-19. The CDR3 sequence: CASSYSGSYEQYF. CDR3 nucleotides: TGTGCCAGCAGTTACAGCGGGAGCTACGAGCAGTACTTC.